This T cell receptor beta chain is from a study of Graves' ophthalmopathy and Graves' hyperthyroidism. The study, taken as a whole, reports: Also, most clonotypes expanded in the thyroid above 0.001 frequency appeared in blood. A model built from 13 signatures distinguished ophthalmopathy from stable hyperthyroidism with roughly 85% sensitivity and around 78% specificity.

This CDR3 has 15 amino acids. CDR1 SGHDN and CDR2 FVKESK come from the germline V gene. V was shortened by 2 bases and J by 0 bases, with 10 bases between the two germline ends. RNA served as the template for amplifying TCR beta CDR3 regions. RT-PCR was first run with HTBI primers, then multiplex PCR in a second round. TCRdb itself ran the multiplex PCR reads through MiXCR, one entry per CDR3 protein. The sample has 500,000 to 800,000 distinct CDR3 sequences; under 50% are singletons. An approximately 10 ml volume of fresh peripheral blood provided the PBMCs. At least ten counts were recorded for this clonotype. Antigen specificity is unknown.

This chain links TRBV14 with TRBJ1-1, with D unclear. The material sequenced was peripheral blood. This clonotype originated in an adult man with Graves' ophthalmopathy. DNA for the CDR3: TGTGCCAGCAGCCAATTTTCTAACATGAACACTGAAGCTTTCTTT. As protein: CASSQFSNMNTEAFF.